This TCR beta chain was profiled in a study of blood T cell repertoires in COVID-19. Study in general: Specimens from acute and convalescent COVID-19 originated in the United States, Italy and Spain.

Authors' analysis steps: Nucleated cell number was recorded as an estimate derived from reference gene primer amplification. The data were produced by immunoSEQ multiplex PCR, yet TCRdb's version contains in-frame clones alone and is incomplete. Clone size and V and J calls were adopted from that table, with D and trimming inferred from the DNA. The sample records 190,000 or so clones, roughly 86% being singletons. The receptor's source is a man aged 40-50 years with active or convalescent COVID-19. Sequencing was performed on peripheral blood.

CDR3 in amino acids: CASSQGGYTQYF. In DNA, the CDR3 is TGTGCCAGCAGCCAGGGGGGCTATACGCAGTATTTT. J is TRBJ2-3 and V is TRBV7-2; tentatively, D is TRBD1 (7 bases). V was trimmed by 5 bases and J by 7 bases, leaving 10 bases between them. The CDR3 is 12 residues long. Per germline, CDR1 SGHTA and CDR2 FQGNSA.